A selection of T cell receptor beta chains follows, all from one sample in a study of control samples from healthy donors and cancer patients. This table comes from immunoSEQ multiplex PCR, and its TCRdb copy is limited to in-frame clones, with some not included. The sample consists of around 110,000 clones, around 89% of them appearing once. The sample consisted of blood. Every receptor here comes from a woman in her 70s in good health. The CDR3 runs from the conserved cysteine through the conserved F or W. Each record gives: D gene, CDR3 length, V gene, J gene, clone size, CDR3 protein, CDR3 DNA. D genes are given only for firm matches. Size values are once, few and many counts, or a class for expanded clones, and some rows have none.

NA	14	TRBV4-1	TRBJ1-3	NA	CASSQGNSGNTIYF	TGCGCCAGCAGCCAGGGCAACTCTGGAAACACCATATATTTT
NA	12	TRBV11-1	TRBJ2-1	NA	CASSHGTNEQFF	TGTGCCAGCAGCCACGGCACCAATGAGCAGTTCTTC
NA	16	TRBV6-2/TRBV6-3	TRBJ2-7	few	CASSFSMTVNSYEQYF	TGTGCCAGCAGTTTCTCCATGACAGTCAACTCCTACGAGCAGTACTTC
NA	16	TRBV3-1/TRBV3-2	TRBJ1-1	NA	CASSQDLLSRRGEAFF	TGTGCCAGCAGCCAAGATCTTCTGAGCAGGCGGGGTGAAGCTTTCTTT
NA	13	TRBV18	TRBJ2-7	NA	CASSPQQEDEQYF	TGTGCCAGCTCACCACAACAGGAGGACGAGCAGTACTTC
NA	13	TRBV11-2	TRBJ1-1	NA	CASSGRSNTEAFF	TGTGCCAGCAGTGGACGGTCGAACACTGAAGCTTTCTTT
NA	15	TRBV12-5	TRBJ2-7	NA	CASGLVGGTSYEQYF	TGTGCTAGTGGTTTGGTCGGTGGAACCTCCTACGAGCAGTACTTC
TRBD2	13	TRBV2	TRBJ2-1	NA	CASSPGLAREQFF	TGTGCCAGCAGTCCGGGACTAGCAAGGGAGCAGTTCTTC
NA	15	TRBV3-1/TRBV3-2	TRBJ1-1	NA	CASSQPGHGYTEAFF	TGTGCCAGCAGCCAGCCGGGACACGGATACACTGAAGCTTTCTTT
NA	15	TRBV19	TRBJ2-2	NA	CTSSRTAQNTGELFF	TGTACCAGTAGCCGGACAGCACAGAACACCGGGGAGCTGTTTTTT
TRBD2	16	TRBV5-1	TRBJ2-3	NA	CASSPTAGAGTDTQYF	TGCGCCAGCAGCCCAACAGCGGGGGCGGGCACAGATACGCAGTATTTT
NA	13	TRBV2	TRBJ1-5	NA	CASSDWGDQPQHF	TGTGCCAGCAGTGATTGGGGTGATCAGCCCCAGCATTTT
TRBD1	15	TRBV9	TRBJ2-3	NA	CASSARDRGRVTQYF	TGTGCCAGCAGCGCCCGGGACAGGGGGAGAGTTACGCAGTATTTT
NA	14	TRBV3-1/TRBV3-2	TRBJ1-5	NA	CASSFSLQDQPQHF	TGTGCCAGCAGCTTCAGCTTGCAGGACCAGCCCCAGCATTTT
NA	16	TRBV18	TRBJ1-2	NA	CASSPSTVTVGYGYTF	TGTGCCAGCTCACCGTCTACAGTTACGGTCGGGTATGGCTACACCTTC
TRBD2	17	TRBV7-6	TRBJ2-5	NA	CASSLRASGGNQETQYF	TGTGCCAGCAGCTTACGGGCTAGCGGGGGCAACCAAGAGACCCAGTACTTC
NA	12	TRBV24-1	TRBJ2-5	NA	CATSDVAGSQYF	TGTGCCACCAGTGATGTAGCTGGGTCCCAGTACTTC
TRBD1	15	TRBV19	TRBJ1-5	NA	CASSTSGGVNQPQHF	TGTGCCAGTAGTACTTCAGGGGGGGTCAATCAGCCCCAGCATTTT
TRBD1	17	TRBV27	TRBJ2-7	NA	CASSFFSRTGGGYEQYF	TGTGCCAGCAGTTTTTTCTCCAGGACAGGGGGCGGGTACGAGCAGTACTTC
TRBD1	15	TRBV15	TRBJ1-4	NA	CATRVTGQRNEKLFF	TGTGCCACCAGAGTGACGGGACAGAGGAATGAAAAACTGTTTTTT
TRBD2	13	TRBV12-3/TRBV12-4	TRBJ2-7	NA	CASRSSGGSEQYF	TGTGCCAGCAGGTCTAGCGGGGGGAGCGAGCAGTACTTC
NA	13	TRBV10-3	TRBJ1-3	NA	CATLGQLGNTIYF	TGTGCCACCCTAGGGCAGCTTGGAAACACCATATATTTT
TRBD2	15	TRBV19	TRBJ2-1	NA	CASSIGLASYNEQFF	TGTGCCAGTAGTATAGGACTAGCGTCCTACAATGAGCAGTTCTTC
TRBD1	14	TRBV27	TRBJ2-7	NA	CATSFGTGDYEQYF	TGTGCCACCTCCTTCGGGACAGGGGACTACGAGCAGTACTTC
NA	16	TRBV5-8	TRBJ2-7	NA	CASSLRFGLGGYEQYF	TGTGCCAGCAGCTTGAGGTTTGGATTGGGGGGATACGAGCAGTACTTC
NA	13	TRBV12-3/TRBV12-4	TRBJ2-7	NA	CASSLDSSYEQYF	TGTGCCAGCAGTTTAGACAGCTCCTACGAGCAGTACTTC
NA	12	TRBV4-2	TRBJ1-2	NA	CASSPRGSGYTF	TGTGCCAGCAGCCCCCGAGGGTCTGGCTACACCTTC
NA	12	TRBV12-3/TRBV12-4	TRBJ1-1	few	CASSFTDEQAFF	TGTGCCAGCAGTTTCACGGACGAACAAGCTTTCTTT
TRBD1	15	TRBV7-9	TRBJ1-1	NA	CASSFDVHTGGEAFF	TGTGCCAGCAGCTTTGATGTCCATACAGGGGGAGAAGCTTTCTTT
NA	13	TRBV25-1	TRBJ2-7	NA	CASSKSVSGEQYF	TGTGCCAGCAGTAAATCAGTGTCGGGCGAGCAGTACTTC
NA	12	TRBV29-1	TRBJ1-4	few	CSAGWANEKLFF	TGCAGCGCCGGTTGGGCTAATGAAAAACTGTTTTTT
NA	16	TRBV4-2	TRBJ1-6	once	CASSPRQSSYNSPLHF	TGTGCCAGCAGCCCCCGACAGAGCTCCTATAATTCACCCCTCCACTTT
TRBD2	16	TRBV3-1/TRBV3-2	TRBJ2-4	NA	CASSHRYGGALGIQYF	TGTGCCAGCAGCCATAGGTACGGGGGGGCCTTGGGCATTCAGTACTTC
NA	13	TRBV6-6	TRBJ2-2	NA	CASREGATGELFF	TGTGCCAGCAGGGAGGGAGCCACCGGGGAGCTGTTTTTT
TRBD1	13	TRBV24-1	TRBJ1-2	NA	CATSDERGRGYTF	TGTGCCACCAGTGATGAGAGGGGGCGAGGCTACACCTTC
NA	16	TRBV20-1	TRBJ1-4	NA	CSASPSRSGIGEKLFF	TGCAGTGCTAGTCCCTCGCGATCTGGGATCGGTGAAAAACTGTTTTTT
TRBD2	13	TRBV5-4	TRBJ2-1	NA	CASSPGTSVEQFF	TGTGCCAGCAGCCCCGGGACTAGCGTGGAGCAGTTCTTC
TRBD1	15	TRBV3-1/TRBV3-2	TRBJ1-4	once	CASSTRQGVGEKLFF	TGTGCCAGCAGCACCCGACAGGGCGTAGGTGAAAAACTGTTTTTT
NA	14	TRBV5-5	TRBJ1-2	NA	CASSSGGSNYGYTF	TGTGCCAGCAGTTCCGGGGGGTCAAACTATGGCTACACCTTC
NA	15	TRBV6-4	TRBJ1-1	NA	CASKLGPTVNTEAFF	TGTGCCAGCAAGTTGGGGCCGACAGTGAACACTGAAGCTTTCTTT
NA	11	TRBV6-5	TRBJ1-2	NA	CASRRGGGYTF	TGTGCCAGCAGAAGAGGAGGTGGCTACACCTTC
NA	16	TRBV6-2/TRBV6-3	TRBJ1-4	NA	CASSGGDRRSNEKLFF	TGTGCCAGCAGCGGCGGTGACAGGAGGAGTAATGAAAAACTGTTTTTT